Sequencing of this TCR beta chain was carried out in a study of identical twins. Findings of the study overall: For cord blood, abundant beta clonotypes had fewer insertions, unlike memory repertoires, which showed none. In zero-insertion analyses, partial confounding could arise from invariant MAIT and iNKT cells. The models systematically underestimated how much out-of-frame TCR alpha was shared in monozygotic twins.

This clonotype was detected only a few times. Its antigen is still unknown. All of the donors were Caucasians in good health. From the 5' RACE reads, TCRdb called clonotypes with MiXCR, one entry per CDR3 protein. Seen here are about 690,000 distinct CDR3 sequences, roughly 6% observed once, and the top ten hold approximately 1.6%. The V and J ends lost 4 bases and 2 bases respectively, with 11 bases between them. The CDR3 loop spans 15 amino acids. The rearrangement uses TRBV12-3 or TRBV12-4 and TRBJ2-2, with a weak D call TRBD1 (6 bases). The sequence was obtained from a man between 18 and 35 years old in good health. Material for sequencing was naive T cells sorted from blood. The CDR3 DNA is TGTGCCAGCAGTTCCCAGGGGATTAACACCGGGGAGCTGTTTTTT. Its translation is CASSSQGINTGELFF.